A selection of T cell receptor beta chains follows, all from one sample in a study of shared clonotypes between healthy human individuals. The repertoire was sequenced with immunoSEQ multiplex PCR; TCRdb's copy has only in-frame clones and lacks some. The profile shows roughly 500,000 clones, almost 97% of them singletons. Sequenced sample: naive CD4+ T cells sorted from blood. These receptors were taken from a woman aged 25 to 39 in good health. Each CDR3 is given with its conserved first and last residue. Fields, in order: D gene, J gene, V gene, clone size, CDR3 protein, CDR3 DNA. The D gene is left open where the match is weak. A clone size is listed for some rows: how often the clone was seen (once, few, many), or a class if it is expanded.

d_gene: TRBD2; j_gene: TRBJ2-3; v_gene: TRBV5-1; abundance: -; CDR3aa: CASSTRTSGSPDTQYF; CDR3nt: TGCGCCAGCAGCACACGGACTAGCGGGAGCCCAGATACGCAGTATTTT
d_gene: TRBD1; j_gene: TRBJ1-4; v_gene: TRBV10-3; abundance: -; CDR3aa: CAIRGQYNEKLFF; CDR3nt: TGTGCCATCAGGGGACAGTATAATGAAAAACTGTTTTTT
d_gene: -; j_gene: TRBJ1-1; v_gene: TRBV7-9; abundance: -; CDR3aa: CASSLPGLEAFF; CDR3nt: TGTGCCAGCAGCTTACCAGGGCTTGAAGCTTTCTTT
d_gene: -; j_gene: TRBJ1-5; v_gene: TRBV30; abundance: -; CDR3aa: CAWGDLVNQPQHF; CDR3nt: TGTGCCTGGGGTGATCTGGTTAATCAGCCCCAGCATTTT
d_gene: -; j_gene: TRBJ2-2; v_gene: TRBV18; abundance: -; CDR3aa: CANRLGASGNTGELFF; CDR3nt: TGTGCCAACCGTCTGGGGGCTAGCGGGAACACCGGGGAGCTGTTTTTT
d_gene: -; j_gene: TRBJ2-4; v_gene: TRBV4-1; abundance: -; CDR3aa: CASSPTDGAFEIAKNIQYF; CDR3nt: TGCGCCAGCAGCCCGACGGACGGAGCATTCGAAATAGCCAAAAACATTCAGTACTTC
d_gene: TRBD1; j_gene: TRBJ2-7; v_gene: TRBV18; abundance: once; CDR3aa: CASSGQGDSYEQYF; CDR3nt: TGTGCCAGCTCAGGACAGGGGGACTCCTACGAGCAGTACTTC
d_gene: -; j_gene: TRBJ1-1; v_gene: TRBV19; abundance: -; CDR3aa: CASSLRAANTEAFF; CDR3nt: TGTGCCAGTAGTCTGAGAGCTGCGAACACTGAAGCTTTCTTT
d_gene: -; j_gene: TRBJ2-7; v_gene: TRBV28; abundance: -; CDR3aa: CASSSPGTSVSYEQYF; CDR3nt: TGTGCCAGCAGTTCTCCCGGGACATCGGTGTCCTACGAGCAGTACTTC
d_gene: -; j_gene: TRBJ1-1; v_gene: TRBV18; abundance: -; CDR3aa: CASSPRSGVAFF; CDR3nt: TGTGCCAGCTCACCACGATCGGGGGTTGCTTTCTTT
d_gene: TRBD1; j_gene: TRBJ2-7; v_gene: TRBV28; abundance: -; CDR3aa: CASTYRGYEQYF; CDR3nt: TGTGCCAGCACCTACAGGGGGTACGAGCAGTACTTC
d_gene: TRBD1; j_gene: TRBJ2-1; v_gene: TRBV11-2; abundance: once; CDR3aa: CASSWKRTGSGEQFF; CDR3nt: TGTGCCAGCAGCTGGAAACGGACAGGGTCGGGGGAGCAGTTCTTC
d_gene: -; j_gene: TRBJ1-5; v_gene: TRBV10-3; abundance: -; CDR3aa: CAISEYARGNNQPQHF; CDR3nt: TGTGCCATCAGTGAGTATGCCAGGGGCAACAATCAGCCCCAGCATTTT
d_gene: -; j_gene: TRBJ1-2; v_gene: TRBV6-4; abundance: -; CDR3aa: CASSAGLGGYGYTF; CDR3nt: TGTGCCAGCAGTGCGGGTCTGGGGGGTTACGGCTACACCTTC
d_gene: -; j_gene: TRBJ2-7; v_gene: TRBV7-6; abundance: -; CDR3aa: CASSLRLEDSEQYF; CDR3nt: TGTGCCAGCAGCCTCAGACTAGAAGACAGCGAGCAGTACTTC
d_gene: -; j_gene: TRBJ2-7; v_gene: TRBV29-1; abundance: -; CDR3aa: CSVVRDTPYEQYF; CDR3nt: TGCAGCGTTGTTCGGGACACCCCCTACGAGCAGTACTTC
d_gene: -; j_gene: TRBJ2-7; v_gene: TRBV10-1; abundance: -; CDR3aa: CASSVQFHEQYF; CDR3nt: TGCGCCAGCAGTGTCCAGTTCCACGAGCAGTACTTC
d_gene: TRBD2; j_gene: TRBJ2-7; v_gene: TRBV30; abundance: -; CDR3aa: CAWSLGGGRAKVNEQYF; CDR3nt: TGTGCCTGGAGTCTTGGCGGCGGGAGGGCCAAAGTTAACGAGCAGTACTTC
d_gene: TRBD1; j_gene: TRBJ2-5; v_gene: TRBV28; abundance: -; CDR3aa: CASSPYIQGLETQYF; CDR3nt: TGTGCCAGCAGTCCCTATATACAGGGGTTGGAGACCCAGTACTTC
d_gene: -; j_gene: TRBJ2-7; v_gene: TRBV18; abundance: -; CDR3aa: CASSPTDFSYEQYF; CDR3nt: TGTGCCAGCTCACCAACGGACTTCTCCTACGAGCAGTACTTC
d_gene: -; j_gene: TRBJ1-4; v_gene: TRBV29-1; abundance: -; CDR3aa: CSVVSATNEKLFF; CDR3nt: TGCAGCGTTGTGTCTGCAACTAATGAAAAACTGTTTTTT
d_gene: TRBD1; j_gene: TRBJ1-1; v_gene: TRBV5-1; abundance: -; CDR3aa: CASSLGGTGNTEAFF; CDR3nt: TGCGCCAGCAGCTTGGGTGGGACAGGTAACACTGAAGCTTTCTTT